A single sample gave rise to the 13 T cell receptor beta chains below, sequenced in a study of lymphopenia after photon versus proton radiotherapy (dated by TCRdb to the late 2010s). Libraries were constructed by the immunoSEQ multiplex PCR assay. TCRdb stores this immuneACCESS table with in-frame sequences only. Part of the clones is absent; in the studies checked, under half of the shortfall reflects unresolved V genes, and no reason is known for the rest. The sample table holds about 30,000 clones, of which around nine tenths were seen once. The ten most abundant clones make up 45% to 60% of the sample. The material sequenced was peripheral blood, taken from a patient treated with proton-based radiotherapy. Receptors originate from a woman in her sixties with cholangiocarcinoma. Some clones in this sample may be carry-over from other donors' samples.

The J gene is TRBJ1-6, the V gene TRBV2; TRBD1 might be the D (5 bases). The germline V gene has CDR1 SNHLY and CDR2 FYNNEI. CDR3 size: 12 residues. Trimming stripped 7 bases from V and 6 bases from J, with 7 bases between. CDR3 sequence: CASMGGNSPLHF. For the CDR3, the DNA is TGTGCCAGCATGGGGGGTAATTCACCCCTCCACTTT. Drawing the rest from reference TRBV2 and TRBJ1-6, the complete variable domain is EPEVTQTPSHQVTQMGQEVILRCVPISNHLYFYWYRQILGQKVEFLVSFYNNEISEKSEIFDDQFSVERPDGSNFTLKIRSTKLEDSAMYFCASMGGNSPLHFGNGTRLTVT.

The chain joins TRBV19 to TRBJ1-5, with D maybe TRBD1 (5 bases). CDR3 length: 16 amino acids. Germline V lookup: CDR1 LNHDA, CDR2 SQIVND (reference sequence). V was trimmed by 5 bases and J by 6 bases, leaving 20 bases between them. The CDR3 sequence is CASSSQGSIGGQPQHF. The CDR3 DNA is TGTGCCAGTAGTTCCCAGGGCTCGATCGGTGGTCAGCCCCAGCATTTT.

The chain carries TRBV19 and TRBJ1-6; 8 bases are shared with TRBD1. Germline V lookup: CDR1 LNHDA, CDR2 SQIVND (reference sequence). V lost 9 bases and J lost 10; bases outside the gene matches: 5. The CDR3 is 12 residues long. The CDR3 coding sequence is TGTGCCAGGGTACCAGGGGGCTCACCCCTCCACTTT. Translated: CARVPGGSPLHF.

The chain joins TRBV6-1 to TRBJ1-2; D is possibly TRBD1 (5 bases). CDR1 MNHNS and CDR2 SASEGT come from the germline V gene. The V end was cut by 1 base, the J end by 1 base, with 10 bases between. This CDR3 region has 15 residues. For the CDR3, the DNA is TGTGCCAGCAGTGAAGGACAGCTTGATAACTATGGCTACACCTTC. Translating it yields CASSEGQLDNYGYTF.

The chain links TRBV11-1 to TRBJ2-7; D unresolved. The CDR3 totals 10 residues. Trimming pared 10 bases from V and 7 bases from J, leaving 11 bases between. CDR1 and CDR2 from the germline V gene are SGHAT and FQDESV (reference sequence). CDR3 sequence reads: CAIRLGEQYF. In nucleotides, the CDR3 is TGTGCCATCCGACTCGGTGAGCAGTACTTC.

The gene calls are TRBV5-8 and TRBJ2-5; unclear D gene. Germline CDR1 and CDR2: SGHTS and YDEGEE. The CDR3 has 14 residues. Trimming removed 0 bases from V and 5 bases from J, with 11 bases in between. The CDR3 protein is CASSLGIVGETQYF. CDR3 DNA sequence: TGTGCCAGCAGCTTGGGGATAGTGGGGGAGACCCAGTACTTC.

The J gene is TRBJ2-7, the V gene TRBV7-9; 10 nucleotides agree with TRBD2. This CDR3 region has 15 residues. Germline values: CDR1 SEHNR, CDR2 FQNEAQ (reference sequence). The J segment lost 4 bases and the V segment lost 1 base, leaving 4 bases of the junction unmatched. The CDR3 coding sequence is TGTGCCAGCAGCTTAGTCCCTAGCGGGAGTTACGAGCAGTACTTC. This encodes CASSLVPSGSYEQYF.

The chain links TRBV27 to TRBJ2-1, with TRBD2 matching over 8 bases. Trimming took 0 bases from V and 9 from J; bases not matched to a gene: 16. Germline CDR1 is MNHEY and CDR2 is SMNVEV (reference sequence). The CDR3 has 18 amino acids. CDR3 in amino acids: CASSLSSGGPASMGEQFF. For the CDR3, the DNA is TGTGCCAGCAGTTTATCGAGCGGGGGCCCCGCCTCAATGGGTGAGCAGTTCTTC.

The chain's CDR3 is CATRMSSYEQYF. In DNA form, the CDR3 reads TGTGCCACCAGGATGAGCTCCTACGAGCAGTACTTC. The chain carries TRBV6-1 and TRBJ2-7; D unclear. V gave up 10 bases and J gave up 0 bases, with 10 bases separating them. This CDR3 contains 12 residues. Germline CDR1 and CDR2: MNHNS and SASEGT.

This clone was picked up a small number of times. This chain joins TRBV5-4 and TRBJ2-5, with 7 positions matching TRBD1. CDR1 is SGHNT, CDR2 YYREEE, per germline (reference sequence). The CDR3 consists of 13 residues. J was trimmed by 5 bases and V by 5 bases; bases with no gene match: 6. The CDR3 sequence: CASSLDRVETQYF. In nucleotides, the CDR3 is TGTGCCAGCAGTTTAGACAGGGTCGAGACCCAGTACTTC.

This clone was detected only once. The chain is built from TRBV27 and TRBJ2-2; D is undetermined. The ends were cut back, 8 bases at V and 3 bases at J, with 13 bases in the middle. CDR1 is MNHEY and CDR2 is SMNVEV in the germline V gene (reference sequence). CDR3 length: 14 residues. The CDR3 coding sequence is TGTGCCAGCGGCAAAGGCACCTACACCGGGGAGCTGTTTTTT. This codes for CASGKGTYTGELFF.

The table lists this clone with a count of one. The CDR3: CASSLVGTSQETQYF. CDR3 in DNA: TGTGCCAGCAGCTTAGTTGGGACTTCTCAAGAGACCCAGTACTTC. The chain combines TRBV11-2 with TRBJ2-5, with D possibly matching TRBD2 (6 bases). The CDR3 has 15 amino acids. The V end lost 1 base, the J end lost 2 bases, and 11 bases lay between the germline ends. Germline-derived CDR1 and CDR2 are SGHAT and FQNNGV.

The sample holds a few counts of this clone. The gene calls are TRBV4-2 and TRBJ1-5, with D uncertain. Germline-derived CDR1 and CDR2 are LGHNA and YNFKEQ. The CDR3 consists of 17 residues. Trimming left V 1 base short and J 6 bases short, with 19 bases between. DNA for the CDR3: TGTGCCAGCAGCCAAGGCAACAGACTAATGAGGAGTCAGCCCCAGCATTTT. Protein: CASSQGNRLMRSQPQHF.